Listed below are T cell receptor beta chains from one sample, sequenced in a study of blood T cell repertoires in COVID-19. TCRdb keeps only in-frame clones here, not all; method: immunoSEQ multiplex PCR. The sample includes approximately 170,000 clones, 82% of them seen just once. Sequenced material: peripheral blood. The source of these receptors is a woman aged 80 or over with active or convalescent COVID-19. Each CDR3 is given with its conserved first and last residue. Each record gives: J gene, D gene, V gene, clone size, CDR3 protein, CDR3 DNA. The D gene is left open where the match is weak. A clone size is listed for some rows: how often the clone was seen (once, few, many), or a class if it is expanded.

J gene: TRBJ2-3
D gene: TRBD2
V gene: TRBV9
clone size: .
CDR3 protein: CASSVISGTAGTDTQYF
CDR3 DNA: TGTGCCAGCAGCGTTATTAGCGGGACCGCGGGGACAGATACGCAGTATTTT

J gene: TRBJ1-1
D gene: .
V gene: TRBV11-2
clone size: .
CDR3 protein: CASSLSKGVVAEAFF
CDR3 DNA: TGTGCCAGCAGCTTGTCTAAAGGGGTGGTCGCTGAAGCTTTCTTT

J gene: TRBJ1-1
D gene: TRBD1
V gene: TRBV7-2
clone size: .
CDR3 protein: CASSKDRYTEAFF
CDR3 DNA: TGTGCCAGCAGCAAGGACAGGTACACTGAAGCTTTCTTT

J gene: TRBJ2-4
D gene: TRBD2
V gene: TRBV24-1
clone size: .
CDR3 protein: CATSDLELPGLADLGAKNIQYF
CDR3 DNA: TGTGCCACCAGTGATCTCGAACTTCCGGGACTAGCGGATTTAGGGGCCAAAAACATTCAGTACTTC

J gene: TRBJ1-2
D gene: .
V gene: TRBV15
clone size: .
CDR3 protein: CATSRDRGVRGYTF
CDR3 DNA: TGTGCCACCAGCAGAGATCGGGGGGTTAGAGGCTACACCTTC

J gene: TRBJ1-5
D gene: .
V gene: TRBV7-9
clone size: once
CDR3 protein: CASSLDPGYDRHQPQHF
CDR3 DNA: TGTGCCAGCAGCTTAGACCCAGGGTACGATCGTCATCAGCCCCAGCATTTT

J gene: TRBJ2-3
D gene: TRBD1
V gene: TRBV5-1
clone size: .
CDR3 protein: CASSKDRGLGDTQYF
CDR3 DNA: TGCGCCAGCAGCAAGGACAGGGGGCTCGGAGATACGCAGTATTTT

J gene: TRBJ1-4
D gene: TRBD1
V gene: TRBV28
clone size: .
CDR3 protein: CASRPGQGMNEKLFF
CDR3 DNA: TGTGCCAGCAGGCCTGGACAGGGGATGAATGAAAAACTGTTTTTT

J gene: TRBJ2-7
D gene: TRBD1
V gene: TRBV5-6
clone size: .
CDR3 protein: CASSWATGMYEQYF
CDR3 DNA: TGTGCCAGCAGCTGGGCGACAGGGATGTACGAGCAGTACTTC

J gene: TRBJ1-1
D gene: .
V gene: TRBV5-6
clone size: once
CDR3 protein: CASTHRQRNTEAFF
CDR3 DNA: TGTGCCAGCACCCACCGACAGAGGAACACTGAAGCTTTCTTT

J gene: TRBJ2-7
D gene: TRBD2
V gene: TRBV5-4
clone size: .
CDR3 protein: CASSEGLAFYEQYF
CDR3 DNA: TGTGCCAGCAGCGAGGGACTAGCGTTCTACGAGCAGTACTTC

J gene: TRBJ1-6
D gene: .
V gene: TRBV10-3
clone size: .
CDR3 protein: CAISEGSRQTNSPLHF
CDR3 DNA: TGTGCCATCAGTGAGGGTTCCCGACAGACGAATTCACCCCTCCACTTT

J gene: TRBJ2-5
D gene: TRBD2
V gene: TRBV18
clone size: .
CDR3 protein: CASSPGTSGIKQETQYF
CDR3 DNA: TGTGCCAGCTCCCCCGGGACTAGCGGGATTAAACAAGAGACCCAGTACTTC

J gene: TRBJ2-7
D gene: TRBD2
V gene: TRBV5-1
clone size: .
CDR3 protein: CASSPWTSGRGSYEQYF
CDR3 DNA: TGCGCCAGCAGCCCCTGGACTAGCGGGAGAGGCTCCTACGAGCAGTACTTC

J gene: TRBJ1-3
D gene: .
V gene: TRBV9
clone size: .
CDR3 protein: CASSPRHNSGNTIYF
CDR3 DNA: TGTGCCAGCAGCCCCAGACACAACTCTGGAAACACCATATATTTT

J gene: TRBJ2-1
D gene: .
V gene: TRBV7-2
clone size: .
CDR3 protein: CASSLGRNNEQFF
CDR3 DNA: TGTGCCAGCAGCTTAGGGCGGAACAATGAGCAGTTCTTC

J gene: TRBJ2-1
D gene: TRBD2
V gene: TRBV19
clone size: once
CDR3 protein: CASSWTSGGPDEQFF
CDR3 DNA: TGTGCCAGTAGTTGGACTAGCGGAGGTCCGGATGAGCAGTTCTTC

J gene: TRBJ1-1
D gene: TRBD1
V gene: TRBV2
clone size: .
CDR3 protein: CASTDLGQGYTEAFF
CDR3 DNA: TGTGCCAGCACCGATCTAGGACAGGGGTACACTGAAGCTTTCTTT

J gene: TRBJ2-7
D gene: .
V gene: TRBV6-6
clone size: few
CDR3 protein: CASSYGSSVPWGYF
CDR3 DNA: TGTGCCAGCAGTTACGGAAGTAGCGTACCCTGGGGGTACTTC

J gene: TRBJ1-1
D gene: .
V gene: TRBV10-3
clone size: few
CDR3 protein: CAITSNPSAGTEAFF
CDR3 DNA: TGTGCCATCACCTCGAACCCCTCTGCGGGGACTGAAGCTTTCTTT

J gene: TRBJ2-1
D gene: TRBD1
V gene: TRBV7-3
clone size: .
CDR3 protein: CASSISGTANNEQFF
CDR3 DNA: TGTGCCAGCAGCATTTCCGGGACAGCCAACAATGAGCAGTTCTTC

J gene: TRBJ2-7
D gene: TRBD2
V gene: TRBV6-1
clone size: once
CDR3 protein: CASSGGLADVSYEQYF
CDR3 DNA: TGTGCCAGCAGTGGCGGACTAGCGGATGTCTCCTACGAGCAGTACTTC

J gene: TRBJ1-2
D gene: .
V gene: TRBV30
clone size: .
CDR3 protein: CAWSVQDSYGYTF
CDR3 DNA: TGTGCCTGGAGTGTACAGGACAGTTATGGCTACACCTTC

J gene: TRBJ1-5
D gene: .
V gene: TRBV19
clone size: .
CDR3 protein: CASSIKRGNQPQHF
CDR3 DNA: TGTGCCAGTAGTATAAAAAGGGGGAATCAGCCCCAGCATTTT

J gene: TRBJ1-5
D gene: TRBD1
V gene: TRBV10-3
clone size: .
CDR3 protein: CAISRDSGNQPQHF
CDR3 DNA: TGTGCCATCAGCCGGGACAGCGGCAATCAGCCCCAGCATTTT

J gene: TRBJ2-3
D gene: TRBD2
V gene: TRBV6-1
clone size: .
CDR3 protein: CASSAMVRTSGTTDTQYF
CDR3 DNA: TGTGCCAGCAGTGCAATGGTTCGGACTAGCGGGACTACAGATACGCAGTATTTT

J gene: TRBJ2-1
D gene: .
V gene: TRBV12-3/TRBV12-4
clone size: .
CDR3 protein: CASRDPQGYEQFF
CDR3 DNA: TGTGCCAGCAGGGACCCACAGGGATATGAGCAGTTCTTC

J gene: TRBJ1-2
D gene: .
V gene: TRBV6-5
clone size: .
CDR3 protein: CASSLNGNYGYTF
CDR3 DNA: TGTGCCAGCAGCCTCAACGGTAACTATGGCTACACCTTC

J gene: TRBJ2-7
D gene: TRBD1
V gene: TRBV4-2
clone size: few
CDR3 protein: CASSQARTGNDNEQYF
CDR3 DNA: TGTGCCAGCAGCCAAGCCCGGACAGGGAATGACAACGAGCAGTACTTC

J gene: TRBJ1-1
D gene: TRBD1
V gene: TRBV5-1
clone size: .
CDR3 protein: CASSPGQVTEAFF
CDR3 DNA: TGCGCCAGCAGCCCCGGACAGGTCACTGAAGCTTTCTTT

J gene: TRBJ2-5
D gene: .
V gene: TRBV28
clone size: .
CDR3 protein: CASSLLTLAGETQYF
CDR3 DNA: TGTGCCAGCAGTTTATTGACACTGGCTGGAGAGACCCAGTACTTC

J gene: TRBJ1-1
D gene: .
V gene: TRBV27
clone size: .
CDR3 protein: CASRRRRDLNTEAFF
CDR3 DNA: TGTGCCAGCCGGCGGCGTCGGGATCTTAACACTGAAGCTTTCTTT

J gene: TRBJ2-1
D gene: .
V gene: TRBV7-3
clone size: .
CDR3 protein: CASSPTRHNEQFF
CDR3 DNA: TGTGCCAGCAGCCCAACGAGGCACAATGAGCAGTTCTTC

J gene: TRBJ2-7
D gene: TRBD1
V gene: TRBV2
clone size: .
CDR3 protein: CASSLTRQGPYEQYF
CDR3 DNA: TGTGCCAGCAGTCTCACAAGACAGGGACCCTACGAGCAGTACTTC

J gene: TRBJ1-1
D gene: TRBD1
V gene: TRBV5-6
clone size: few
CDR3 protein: CASSFYRGTEAFF
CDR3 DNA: TGTGCCAGCAGCTTTTACAGGGGAACTGAAGCTTTCTTT

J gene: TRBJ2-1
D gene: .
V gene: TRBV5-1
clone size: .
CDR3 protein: CASRDNYNEQFF
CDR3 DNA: TGCGCCAGCAGGGACAATTACAATGAGCAGTTCTTC

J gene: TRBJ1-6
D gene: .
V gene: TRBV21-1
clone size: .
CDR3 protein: CASSNFRDTDSPLHF
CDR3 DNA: TGTGCCAGCAGCAACTTCCGGGACACAGATTCACCCCTCCACTTT

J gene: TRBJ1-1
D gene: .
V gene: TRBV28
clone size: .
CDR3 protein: CASHSRGGVNTEAFF
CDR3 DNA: TGTGCCAGCCACAGCCGAGGAGGGGTGAACACTGAAGCTTTCTTT

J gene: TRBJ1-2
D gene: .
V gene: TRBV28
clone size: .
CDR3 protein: CASSTPGANYGYTF
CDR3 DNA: TGTGCCAGCAGCACCCCCGGGGCTAACTATGGCTACACCTTC

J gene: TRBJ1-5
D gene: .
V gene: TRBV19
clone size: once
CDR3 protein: CASKATQMRNQPQHF
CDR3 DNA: TGTGCCAGTAAGGCCACCCAAATGCGGAATCAGCCCCAGCATTTT

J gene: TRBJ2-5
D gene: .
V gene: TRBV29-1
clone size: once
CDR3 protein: CSQRGGSQETQYF
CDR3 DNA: TGCAGCCAACGAGGGGGTAGTCAAGAGACCCAGTACTTC

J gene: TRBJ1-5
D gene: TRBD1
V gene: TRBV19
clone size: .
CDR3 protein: CASSMGTGLDQPQHF
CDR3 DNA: TGTGCCAGTAGTATGGGGACAGGTCTTGATCAGCCCCAGCATTTT

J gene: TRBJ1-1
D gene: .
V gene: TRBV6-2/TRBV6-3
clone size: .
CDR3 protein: CASSQQAPVLEAFF
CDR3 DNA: TGTGCCAGCAGTCAACAGGCGCCCGTCCTTGAAGCTTTCTTT

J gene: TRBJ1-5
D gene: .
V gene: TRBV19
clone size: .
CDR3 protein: CASSIIQGASGNQPQHF
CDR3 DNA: TGTGCCAGTAGTATAATACAGGGAGCGAGTGGGAATCAGCCCCAGCATTTT

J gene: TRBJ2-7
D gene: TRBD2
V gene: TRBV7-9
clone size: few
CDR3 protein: CASSVGLAVYEQYF
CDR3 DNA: TGTGCCAGCAGCGTGGGACTAGCGGTTTACGAGCAGTACTTC

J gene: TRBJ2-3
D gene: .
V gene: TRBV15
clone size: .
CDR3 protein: CATSRGSAGSTDTQYF
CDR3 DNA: TGTGCCACCAGCCGGGGAAGTGCGGGAAGCACAGATACGCAGTATTTT

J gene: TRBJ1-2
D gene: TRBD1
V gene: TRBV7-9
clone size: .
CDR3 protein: CASSPGGQGFYGYTF
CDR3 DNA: TGTGCCAGCAGCCCGGGGGGACAGGGGTTCTATGGCTACACCTTC

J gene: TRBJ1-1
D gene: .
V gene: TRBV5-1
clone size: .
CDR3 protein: CASSPPAGGDEAFF
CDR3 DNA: TGCGCCAGCAGCCCCCCAGCGGGGGGAGATGAAGCTTTCTTT

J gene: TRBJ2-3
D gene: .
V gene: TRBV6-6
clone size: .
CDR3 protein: CASRQTDTQYF
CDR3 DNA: TGTGCCAGCAGACAGACAGATACGCAGTATTTT

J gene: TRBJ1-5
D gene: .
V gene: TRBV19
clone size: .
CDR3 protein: CASSFNSNQPQHF
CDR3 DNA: TGTGCCAGTAGTTTTAACAGTAATCAGCCCCAGCATTTT

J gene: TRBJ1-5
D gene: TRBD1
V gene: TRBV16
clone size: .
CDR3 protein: CASSLNRGQPQHF
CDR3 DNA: TGTGCCAGCAGCCTCAACAGGGGCCAGCCCCAGCATTTT

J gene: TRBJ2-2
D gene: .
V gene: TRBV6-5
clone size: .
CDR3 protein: CASATRVHGELFF
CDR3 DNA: TGTGCCAGCGCGACCAGGGTGCATGGGGAGCTGTTTTTT